This T cell receptor (beta chain) was identified during a study of blood T cell repertoires in COVID-19. Looking at the study overall: Samples of COVID-19 (acute and convalescent) were obtained from the United States, Italy and Spain. T cells, B-cell-depleted T cells, or PBMCs provided the cDNA or gDNA that served as material.

Per the original data handling: Amplification with reference gene primers provided the estimates of nucleated cell counts. Profiled with immunoSEQ multiplex PCR; TCRdb holds only in-frame clones, not every one. From that table come the V and J calls and clone size; the DNA was used to work out D and trimming. The sample holds more than 110,000 clones, under 80% seen once. V lost 4 bases and J lost 6; bases outside the gene matches: 9. This CDR3 has 16 amino acids. CDR1 and CDR2 (germline): LNHDA, SQIVND (reference sequence). This clone was found a few times. The chain combines TRBV19 with TRBJ1-6; 7 bases agree with TRBD1. The source is a man at least 80 years old with acute or convalescent COVID-19. Sequenced: peripheral blood. CDR3 coding DNA: TGTGCCAGTAGTACCAACAGGGGCCCCACTAATTCACCCCTCCACTTT. Translation: CASSTNRGPTNSPLHF.